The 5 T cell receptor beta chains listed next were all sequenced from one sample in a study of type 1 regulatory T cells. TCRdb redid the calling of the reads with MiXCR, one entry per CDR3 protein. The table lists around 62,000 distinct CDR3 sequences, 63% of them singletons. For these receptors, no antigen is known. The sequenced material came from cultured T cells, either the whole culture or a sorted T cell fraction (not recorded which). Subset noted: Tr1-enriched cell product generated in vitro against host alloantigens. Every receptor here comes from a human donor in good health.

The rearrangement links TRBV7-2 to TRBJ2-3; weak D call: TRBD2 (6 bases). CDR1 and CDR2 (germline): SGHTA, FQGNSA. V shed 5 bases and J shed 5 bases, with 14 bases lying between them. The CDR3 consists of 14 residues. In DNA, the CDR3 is TGTGCCAGCAGCCCCCCGGGACTCAAAGATACGCAGTATTTT. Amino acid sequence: CASSPPGLKDTQYF. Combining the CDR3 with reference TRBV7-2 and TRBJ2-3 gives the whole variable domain GAGVSQSPSNKVTEKGKDVELRCDPISGHTALYWYRQSLGQGLEFLIYFQGNSAPDKSGLPSDRFSAERTGGSVSTLTIQRTQQEDSAVYLCASSPPGLKDTQYFGPGTRLTVL.

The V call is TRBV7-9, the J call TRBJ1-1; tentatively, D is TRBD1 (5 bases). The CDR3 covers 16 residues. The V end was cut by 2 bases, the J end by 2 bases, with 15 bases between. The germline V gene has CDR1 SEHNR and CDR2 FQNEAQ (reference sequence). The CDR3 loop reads CASSLFLTGSNTEAFF. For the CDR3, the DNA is TGTGCCAGCAGCTTATTTCTTACAGGAAGCAACACTGAAGCTTTCTTT.

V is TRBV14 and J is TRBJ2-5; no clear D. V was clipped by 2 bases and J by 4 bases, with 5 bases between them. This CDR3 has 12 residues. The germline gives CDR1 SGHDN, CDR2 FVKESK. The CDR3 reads CASSQLSETQYF. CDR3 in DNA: TGTGCCAGCAGCCAACTATCAGAGACCCAGTACTTC.

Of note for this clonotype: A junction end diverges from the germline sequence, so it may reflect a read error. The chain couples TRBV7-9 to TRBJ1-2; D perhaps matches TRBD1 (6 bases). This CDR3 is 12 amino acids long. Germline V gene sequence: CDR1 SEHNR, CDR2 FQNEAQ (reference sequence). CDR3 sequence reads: CANSETQGGYTF. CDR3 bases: TGTGCCAACAGCGAGACACAGGGTGGCTACACCTTC.

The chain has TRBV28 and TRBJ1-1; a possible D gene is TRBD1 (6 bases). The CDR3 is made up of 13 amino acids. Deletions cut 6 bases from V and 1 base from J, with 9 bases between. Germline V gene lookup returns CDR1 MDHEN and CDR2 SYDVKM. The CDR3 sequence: CASRGAGNTEAFF. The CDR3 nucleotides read TGTGCCAGCAGGGGGGCGGGGAACACTGAAGCTTTCTTT.